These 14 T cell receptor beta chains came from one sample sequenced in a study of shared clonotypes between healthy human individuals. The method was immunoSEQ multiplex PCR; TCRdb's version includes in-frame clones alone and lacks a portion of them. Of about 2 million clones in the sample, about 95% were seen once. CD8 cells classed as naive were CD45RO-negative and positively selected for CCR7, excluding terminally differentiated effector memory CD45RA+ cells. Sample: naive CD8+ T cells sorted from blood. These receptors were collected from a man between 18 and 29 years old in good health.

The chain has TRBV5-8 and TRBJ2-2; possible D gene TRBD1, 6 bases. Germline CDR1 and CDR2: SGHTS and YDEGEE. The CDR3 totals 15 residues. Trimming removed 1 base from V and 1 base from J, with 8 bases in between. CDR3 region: CASSLYRVNTGELFF. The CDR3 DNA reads TGTGCCAGCAGCTTGTACAGGGTGAACACCGGGGAGCTGTTTTTT.

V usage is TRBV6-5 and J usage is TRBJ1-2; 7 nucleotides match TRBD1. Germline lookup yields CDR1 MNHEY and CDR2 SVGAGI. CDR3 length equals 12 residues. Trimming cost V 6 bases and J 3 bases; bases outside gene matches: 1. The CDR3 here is CASRGGDYGYTF. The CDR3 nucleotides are TGTGCCAGCAGAGGGGGCGACTATGGCTACACCTTC.

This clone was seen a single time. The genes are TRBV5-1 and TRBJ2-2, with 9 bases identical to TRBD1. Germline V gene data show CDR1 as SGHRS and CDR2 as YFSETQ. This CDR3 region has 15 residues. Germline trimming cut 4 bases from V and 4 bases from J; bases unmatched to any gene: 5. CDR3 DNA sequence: TGCGCCAGCAGCCCGGGACAGGGACGCACCGGGGAGCTGTTTTTT. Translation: CASSPGQGRTGELFF.

CDR3 nucleotides: TGTGCCAGCAGCGCCGTAGGCTCACAACTAGCGGGAGTACAGGAGACCCAGTACTTC. It encodes CASSAVGSQLAGVQETQYF. The gene calls are TRBV9 and TRBJ2-5, with TRBD2 identical over 11 bases. There are 19 residues in the CDR3. The germline V gene has CDR1 SGDLS and CDR2 YYNGEE. With V trimmed by 3 bases and J by 5 bases, 18 bases remained unmatched.

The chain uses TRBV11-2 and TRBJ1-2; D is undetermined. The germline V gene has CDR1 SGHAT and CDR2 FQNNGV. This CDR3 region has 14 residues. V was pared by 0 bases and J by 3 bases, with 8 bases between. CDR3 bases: TGTGCCAGCAGCTTAGATCCTTCGGACTATGGCTACACCTTC. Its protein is CASSLDPSDYGYTF.

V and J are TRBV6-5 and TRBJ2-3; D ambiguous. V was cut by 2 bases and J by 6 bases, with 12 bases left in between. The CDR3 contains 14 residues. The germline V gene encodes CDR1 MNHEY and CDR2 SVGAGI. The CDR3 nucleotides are TGTGCCAGCAGTTACCTTAATGATGCTGATACGCAGTATTTT. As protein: CASSYLNDADTQYF.

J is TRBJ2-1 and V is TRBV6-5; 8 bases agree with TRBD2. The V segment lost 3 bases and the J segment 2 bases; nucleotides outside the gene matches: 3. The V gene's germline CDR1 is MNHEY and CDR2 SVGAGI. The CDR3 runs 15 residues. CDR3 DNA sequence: TGTGCCAGCAGTTATCAGCGGGAGCCCTACAATGAGCAGTTCTTC. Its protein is CASSYQREPYNEQFF.

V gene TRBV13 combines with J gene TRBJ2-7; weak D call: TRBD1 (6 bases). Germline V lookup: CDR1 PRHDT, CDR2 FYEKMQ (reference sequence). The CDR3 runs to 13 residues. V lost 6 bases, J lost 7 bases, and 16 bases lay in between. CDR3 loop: CASSPYRDGEQYF. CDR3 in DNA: TGTGCCAGCAGTCCATACAGGGACGGGGAGCAGTACTTC.

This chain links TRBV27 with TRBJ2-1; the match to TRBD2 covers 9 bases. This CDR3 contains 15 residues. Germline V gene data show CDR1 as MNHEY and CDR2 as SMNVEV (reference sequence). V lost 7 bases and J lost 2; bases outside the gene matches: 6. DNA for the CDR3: TGTGCCAGCAATGTAGCGGGAGCCCCCTACAATGAGCAGTTCTTC. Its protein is CASNVAGAPYNEQFF.

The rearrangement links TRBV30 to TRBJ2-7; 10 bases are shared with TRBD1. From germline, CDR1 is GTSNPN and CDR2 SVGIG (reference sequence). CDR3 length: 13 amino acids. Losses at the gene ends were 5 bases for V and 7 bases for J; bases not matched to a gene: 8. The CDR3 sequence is CAWRTGGVEEQYF. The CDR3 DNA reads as TGTGCCTGGCGGACAGGGGGGGTGGAAGAGCAGTACTTC.

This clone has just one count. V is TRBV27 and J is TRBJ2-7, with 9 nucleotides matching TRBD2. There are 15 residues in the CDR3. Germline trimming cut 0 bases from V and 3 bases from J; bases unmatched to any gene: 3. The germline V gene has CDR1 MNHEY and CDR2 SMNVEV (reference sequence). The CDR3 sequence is CASSLSSGSFYEQYF. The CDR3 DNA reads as TGTGCCAGCAGTTTATCTAGCGGGAGTTTCTACGAGCAGTACTTC.

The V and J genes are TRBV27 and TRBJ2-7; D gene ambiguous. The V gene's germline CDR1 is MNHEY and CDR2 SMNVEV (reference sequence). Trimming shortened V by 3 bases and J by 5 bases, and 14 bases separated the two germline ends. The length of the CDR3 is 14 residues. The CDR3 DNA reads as TGTGCCAGCAGTTTTGGGATCCTACCCCACGAGCAGTACTTC. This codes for CASSFGILPHEQYF.

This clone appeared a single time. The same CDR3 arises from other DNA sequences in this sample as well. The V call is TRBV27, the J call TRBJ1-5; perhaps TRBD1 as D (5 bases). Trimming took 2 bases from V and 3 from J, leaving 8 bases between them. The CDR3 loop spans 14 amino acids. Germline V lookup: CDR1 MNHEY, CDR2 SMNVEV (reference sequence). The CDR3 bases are TGTGCCAGCAGTTTAGTAGGGGCCAATCAGCCCCAGCATTTT. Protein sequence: CASSLVGANQPQHF.

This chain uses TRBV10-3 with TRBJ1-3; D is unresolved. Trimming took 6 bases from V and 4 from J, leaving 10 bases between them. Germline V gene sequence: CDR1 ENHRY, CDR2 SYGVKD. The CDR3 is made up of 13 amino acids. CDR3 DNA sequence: TGTGCCATCAGGATGGATGGCGGAAACACCATATATTTT. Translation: CAIRMDGGNTIYF.